This T cell receptor beta chain appears in the sequencing data of a study of shared clonotypes between healthy human individuals. Overall study results and limits: Apart from blood, nothing was sampled; tissue repertoires likely differ. Memory subsets generally showed lower estimated richness than naive subsets.

As to this clone: What it recognizes is unknown.

Repertoires were generated with immunoSEQ multiplex PCR, while TCRdb's copy carries only in-frame clones and drops some. The table includes about 660,000 clones, roughly 70% detected once. Input material: memory CD4+ T cells sorted from blood. The subset: CD45RA-negative fraction. This TCR derives from a woman under 40 in good health.

Here the CDR3 DNA reads TGTGCCAGCAGCAACTTGAAGTTAGGGGAGACCCAGTACTTC. It specifies CASSNLKLGETQYF. The chain carries TRBV2 and TRBJ2-5; unclear D gene. The CDR3 consists of 14 residues. V shed 6 bases and J shed 5 bases, with 16 bases lying between them. CDR1 and CDR2 (germline): SNHLY, FYNNEI.